The 31 T cell receptor beta chains presented below share a single source sample, sequenced in a study of CD8+ T cells in alopecia areata. Sequencing relied on a cDNA template that was reverse transcribed from extracted RNA. Profiled with immunoSEQ multiplex PCR; TCRdb holds only in-frame clones, not every one. This repertoire holds 290,000 or so clones, and none appear only once. Cells from pooled cutaneous lymph nodes were sorted by CD4, CD8alpha, NKG2D, NKG2ACE and other markers. The sequenced material came from CD4+ T cells sorted from a lymph node. The receptors derive from a C3H/HeJ mouse with alopecia areata. This mouse strain has H2-k as its MHC haplotype.

On this clone itself: The gene names given are mouse names. The read terminates 4 residues before the CDR3 end, so the remaining end is supplied by the germline J gene. This chain links TRBV13-1 with TRBJ2-1; TRBD2 aligns across 8 bases. Per germline, CDR1 NSHNY and CDR2 SYGAGN. The CDR3 is 13 residues long. The CDR3 is CASSEGGRAEQFF. CDR3 DNA, as far as it was read: TGTGCCAGCAGTGAGGGGGGGCGCGCT.

Many counts were recorded for this clone. Germline and genes: mouse. The CDR3 goes on 4 residues after the read ends, and that part is filled in from the germline J gene. The chain employs TRBV14 and TRBJ2-2; 8 bases fit TRBD1. Trimming removed 5 bases from V and 4 bases from J; junction bases left unmatched: 1. The germline gives CDR1 SGHDT, CDR2 FRDEAV. The CDR3 is made up of 13 amino acids. The CDR3 bases that were read are TGTGCCAGCAGCACAGGGGGCACCGGG. Translation gives CASSTGGTG. The whole CDR3 sequence reads CASSTGGTGQLYF.

To note about this clone: Gene names denote mouse genes. The read gets to within 4 residues of the CDR3 end, and the germline J gene fills in the rest. V gene TRBV16 combines with J gene TRBJ2-1; the D gene is possibly TRBD1 (6 bases). Germline V CDR1 and CDR2: SGHSA, FRNQAP. The V end lost 9 bases, the J end lost 3 bases, and 12 bases lay between the germline ends. CDR3 length equals 13 residues. The CDR3 bases that were read are TGTGCAAGGGCCGGGACAATCTATGCT. Its protein product is CARAGTIYA. The whole CDR3 sequence reads CARAGTIYAEQFF.

Only a few counts were recorded for this clone. Gene names denote mouse genes. The read falls 4 residues short of the CDR3 end, and the missing part is taken from the germline J gene. The J gene is TRBJ2-5, the V gene TRBV13-1, with TRBD2 identical over 9 bases. The germline gives CDR1 NSHNY, CDR2 SYGAGN. CDR3 length: 14 residues. CDR3 DNA (partial): TGTGCCAGCAGTGAAAACTGGGGGGAAGAC. This gives the protein CASSENWGED. The full CDR3 protein is CASSENWGEDTQYF.

Note on this clone: Mouse gene names apply. The read halts 4 residues ahead of the CDR3 end, with the missing end drawn from the germline J gene. The same CDR3 also results from other DNA sequences found in this sample. The chain links TRBV17 to TRBJ2-7; TRBD1 might be the D (5 bases). The CDR3 consists of 12 residues. Trimming left V 5 bases short and J 3 bases short, with 8 bases between. Germline values: CDR1 MNHDT, CDR2 YYDKIL. CDR3: CASSRDSYEQYF. The CDR3 bases that were read are TGTGCTAGCAGTCGCGACAGCTAT.

On this clone itself: Mouse gene names apply. Coverage ceases 3 residues before the CDR3 finishes, and the germline J gene fills in the end. V gene TRBV5 combines with J gene TRBJ1-6; maybe TRBD1 (6 bases). TRBJ1-6 belongs to the ORF category, with a function that is uncertain. Germline lookup yields CDR1 LGHNA and CDR2 YNLKQL (reference sequence). The V gene lost 1 base and the J gene lost 3 bases, with 7 bases spanning the gap. The length of the CDR3 is 15 residues. The CDR3 here is CASSQGQDYNSPLYF. The CDR3 bases that were read are TGTGCCAGCAGCCAAGGACAGGACTATAATTCGCCC.

Points on this clone: The gene names given are mouse names. The read falls 4 residues short of the CDR3 end, and the missing part is taken from the germline J gene. The rearrangement uses TRBV5 and TRBJ2-3; tentatively, D is TRBD1 (6 bases). The germline CDR1 and CDR2 sequences are LGHNA and YNLKQL (reference sequence). The CDR3 consists of 15 residues. With 4 bases removed from V and 0 bases from J, the gap between germline ends came to 11 bases. CDR3: CASSLGHLSAETLYF. The part of the CDR3 DNA that was read is TGTGCCAGCAGCCTGGGACACCTTAGTGCAGAA.

Of note for this clone: These gene names are mouse names. The read ends 4 residues shy of where the CDR3 ends; the end is completed using the germline J gene. Different DNA sequences within this sample yield the same CDR3. The chain carries TRBV31 and TRBJ1-2; 10 bases align to TRBD1. In germline, CDR1 is GKSSPN, CDR2 SITVG. Trimming removed 3 bases from V and 2 bases from J; junction bases left unmatched: 3. This CDR3 is 14 amino acids long. This CDR3 is CAWRPGQGNSDYTF. The covered CDR3 bases are TGTGCCTGGAGGCCGGGACAGGGGAACTCC.

Concerning this clone itself: Gene names denote mouse genes. The read ends 4 residues before the CDR3 terminus; that terminus is restored from the germline J gene. Other DNA sequences from this sample encode an identical CDR3 as well. The rearrangement joins TRBV5 to TRBJ2-7; D possibly corresponds to TRBD2 (6 bases). Germline V gene sequence: CDR1 LGHNA, CDR2 YNLKQL (reference sequence). This CDR3 contains 13 residues. Partial CDR3 DNA: TGTGCCAGCAGCCAAGACTGGGGAGAT. It codes for CASSQDWGD. The full CDR3 is CASSQDWGDEQYF.

Ten or more counts support this clone. Mouse germline and gene names are used. The read ends 4 residues shy of where the CDR3 ends; the end is completed using the germline J gene. The sample holds other DNA sequences that translate to the same CDR3. The J gene is TRBJ2-2, the V gene TRBV1; the D gene is possibly TRBD1 (6 bases). There are 15 residues in the CDR3. Trimming removed 0 bases from V and 1 base from J, with 6 bases in between. The germline CDR1 and CDR2 sequences are NSQYPW and LRSPGD (reference sequence). The CDR3 bases that were read are TGCACCTGCAGTGCAGACAGGGGAAACACCGGG. Protein product: CTCSADRGNTG. The CDR3, in full, reads CTCSADRGNTGQLYF. The variable domain in full, completed from reference TRBV1 and TRBJ2-2, reads VTLLEQNPRWRLVPRGQAVNLRCILKNSQYPWMSWYQQDLQKQLQWLFTLRSPGDKEVKSLPGADYLATRVTDTELRLQVANMSQGRTLYCTCSADRGNTGQLYFGEGSKLTVL.

Points on this clone: Gene names and germline refer to mouse. The sequenced fragment ends 4 residues before the CDR3 boundary, so the rest is inferred from the germline J gene. The rearrangement uses TRBV13-1 and TRBJ2-1, with TRBD2 matching over 11 bases. Germline V gives CDR1 NSHNY, CDR2 SYGAGN. After removal of 0 bases from V and 1 base from J, the junction contained 6 bases not matched to a gene. The CDR3 is 18 amino acids. CDR3 DNA, as far as it was read: TGTGCCAGCAGTGATGGGTCCCGGGACTGGGGGAACTATGCT. Translating it yields CASSDGSRDWGNYA. The whole CDR3 region reads CASSDGSRDWGNYAEQFF.

As to this clone: Gene names are mouse gene names. The sequenced fragment ends 4 residues before the CDR3 boundary, so the rest is inferred from the germline J gene. The chain is built from TRBV5 and TRBJ1-1, with a possible D match to TRBD1 (6 bases). Looked up from germline, CDR1 is LGHNA and CDR2 is YNLKQL (reference sequence). The CDR3 is made up of 14 amino acids. The CDR3 region is CASSRTGGAQEVFF. The DNA read from the CDR3 is TGTGCCAGCAGCCGCACTGGGGGGGCGCAA.

Concerning this clone: A much larger clone lies one base from this, so it may be a read error. Genes here carry mouse names. The CDR3 end lies 4 residues beyond the end of the read and is filled in from the germline J gene. The same CDR3 can be traced to other DNA sequences in this sample. This chain links TRBV5 with TRBJ2-1, with 8 bases aligning to TRBD2. V shed 4 bases, J shed 1 base, and the junction held 3 bases outside the gene matches. The CDR3 length is 15 residues. From germline, CDR1 is LGHNA and CDR2 YNLKQL (reference sequence). CDR3: CASSPHWGNYAEQFF. The sequenced CDR3 bases are TGTGCCAGCAGCCCCCACTGGGGGAACTATGCT.

This clone was observed a handful of times. Here the gene names and germline are mouse. The read finishes 4 residues shy of the CDR3 end, and the germline J gene is used to complete it. V usage is TRBV13-1 and J usage is TRBJ2-1; the match to TRBD2 covers 11 bases. V lost 7 bases to trimming and J lost 3 bases; unmatched junction nucleotides: 6. CDR1 and CDR2 (germline): NSHNY, SYGAGN. CDR3 length: 15 residues. CDR3 amino acids: CASARDWGSYAEQFF. The CDR3 DNA, read in part, is TGTGCCAGCGCCCGGGACTGGGGGAGCTATGCT.

Turning to this clone: Genes here carry mouse names. The read ends 4 residues early relative to the CDR3; the germline J gene fills the gap. V gene TRBV13-1 combines with J gene TRBJ2-1; 12 positions agree with TRBD2. Unmatched junction bases numbered 3, after V lost 2 bases and J lost 3 bases. The CDR3 has 16 amino acids. CDR1 is NSHNY, CDR2 SYGAGN, per germline. Incomplete CDR3 DNA: TGTGCCAGCAGTGAGGGACTGGGGGGTCCCTATGCT. It specifies CASSEGLGGPYA. The CDR3 in full is CASSEGLGGPYAEQFF.

About this clone: The gene names here belong to mouse. From the germline J gene comes the end of the CDR3, since the read stops 4 residues before it. The rearrangement uses TRBV5 and TRBJ2-5, with 10 bases aligning to TRBD2. CDR1 is LGHNA, CDR2 YNLKQL, per germline (reference sequence). Trimming removed 2 bases from V and 3 bases from J; junction bases left unmatched: 2. CDR3 length equals 15 residues. CDR3 amino acids: CASSQYWGGQDTQYF. The covered CDR3 bases are TGTGCCAGCAGCCAATACTGGGGGGGGCAAGAC.

This clone has a handful of counts. Gene names and germline match the mouse. The read is 4 residues too short to cover the CDR3 end, so that end is filled in from the germline J gene. The chain employs TRBV1 and TRBJ1-1, with D maybe TRBD1 (6 bases). From germline, CDR1 is NSQYPW and CDR2 LRSPGD (reference sequence). The CDR3 covers 17 residues. V was pared by 0 bases and J by 0 bases, with 14 bases between. The CDR3 bases that were read are TGCACCTGCAGTGCAGATCACGGACAGAATGCAAACACA. It translates to CTCSADHGQNANT. The CDR3 reads in full as CTCSADHGQNANTEVFF.

With respect to this clone: The germline and genes are mouse ones. The read ends 4 residues before the CDR3 terminus; that terminus is restored from the germline J gene. This chain uses TRBV17 with TRBJ2-7, with TRBD2 matching over 11 bases. J gave up 3 bases and V 2 bases, and 3 bases lay outside the gene matches. This CDR3 contains 15 residues. Germline loops: CDR1 MNHDT, CDR2 YYDKIL. CDR3 region: CASSRRLGGDYEQYF. The CDR3 bases that were read are TGTGCTAGCAGTAGACGACTGGGGGGGGACTAT.

This clone was recorded a few times. Mouse gene names apply. The covered CDR3 bases are TGTGCCAGCAGTGATCAGGGCGAGAATTCGCCC. It codes for CASSDQGENSP. In full, the CDR3 is CASSDQGENSPLYF. V is TRBV13-3 and J is TRBJ1-6; D might be TRBD1 (5 bases). Sequencing ends 3 residues short of the CDR3 end; the germline J gene provides the rest. TRBJ1-6 counts as an open reading frame of uncertain function. The germline V gene encodes CDR1 NNHDY and CDR2 SYVADS. The CDR3 runs to 14 residues. Trimming pared 1 base from V and 7 bases from J, leaving 9 bases between.

This clone was seen more than once but under ten times. Mouse names are used for the genes. The read terminates 4 residues ahead of where the CDR3 ends, so the germline J gene completes it. In the same sample, other DNA sequences code for this CDR3. The chain links TRBV5 to TRBJ2-2; 8 bases are shared with TRBD1. Trimming removed 1 base from V and 3 bases from J; junction bases left unmatched: 4. This CDR3 is built from 16 residues. The germline CDR1 and CDR2 sequences are LGHNA and YNLKQL (reference sequence). Incomplete CDR3 DNA: TGTGCCAGCAGCCAAGCAGGGGGCGCAGACACCGGG. Translated: CASSQAGGADTG. The full CDR3 is CASSQAGGADTGQLYF.

A remark on this clone: Here the gene names and germline are mouse. The DNA ends 4 residues before the CDR3 does, and the rest of the CDR3 is filled in from the germline J gene. Other nucleotide sequences in the sample specify the same CDR3. The V call is TRBV5, the J call TRBJ2-7; 13 nucleotides match TRBD2. Germline V CDR1 and CDR2: LGHNA, YNLKQL (reference sequence). The CDR3 covers 15 residues. The CDR3 here is CASSQRTGGAYEQYF. The CDR3 bases that were read are TGTGCCAGCAGCCAACGGACTGGGGGGGCGTAT.

This clone was seen a few times. Gene names and germline refer to mouse. The read terminates 4 residues before the CDR3 end, so the remaining end is supplied by the germline J gene. The gene calls are TRBV31 and TRBJ2-1; maybe TRBD2 (7 bases). This CDR3 is 15 amino acids long. Trimming took 0 bases from V and 3 from J, leaving 12 bases between them. CDR1 is GKSSPN and CDR2 is SITVG in the germline V gene. The CDR3 region is CAWSLVGGRYAEQFF. The sequenced CDR3 bases are TGTGCCTGGAGTCTAGTCGGGGGGCGCTATGCT.

This clone came up a few times. The genes and germline here are from mouse. The CDR3 sequence is CTCSGDWGPYAEQFF. The sequenced CDR3 bases are TGCACCTGCAGTGGAGACTGGGGGCCCTATGCT. The genes are TRBV1 and TRBJ2-1; 9 bases line up with TRBD2. The sequence runs out 4 residues before the end of the CDR3; the remainder is reconstructed from the germline J gene. V shed 4 bases and J 3 bases; nucleotides not matched to a gene: 4. The V gene's germline CDR1 is NSQYPW and CDR2 LRSPGD (reference sequence). This CDR3 spans 15 amino acids.

Points on this clone: The gene symbols are mouse symbols. Partial CDR3 DNA: TGTGCCAGCGGTGATGCGGGACAGGGGAAC. Its translation is CASGDAGQGN. The complete CDR3 protein is CASGDAGQGNTLYF. The rearrangement links TRBV13-2 to TRBJ2-4; 10 positions agree with TRBD1. The read stops 4 residues short of the end of the CDR3; the missing end is completed from the germline J gene. From germline, CDR1 is NNHNN and CDR2 SYGAGS (reference sequence). This CDR3 has 14 amino acids.

This clone was observed a handful of times. Genes here carry mouse names. The CDR3 end falls 4 residues outside the read, so it is completed with the germline J gene. Distinct nucleotide sequences in the sample also encode this CDR3. This chain joins TRBV5 and TRBJ1-1; perhaps TRBD1 as D (6 bases). Germline CDR1 LGHNA, CDR2 YNLKQL (reference sequence). The CDR3 length is 14 residues. Trimming stripped 0 bases from V and 3 bases from J, with 8 bases between. The CDR3 loop reads CASSQEGADTEVFF. The CDR3 DNA, read in part, is TGTGCCAGCAGCCAAGAGGGGGCAGACACA.

Comments on this clone: The listed genes are named as in mouse. With the read ending 4 residues before the CDR3 end, the germline J gene is used to fill in that end. The chain uses TRBV13-1 and TRBJ2-2, with a possible D match to TRBD2 (7 bases). V dropped 3 bases and J dropped 3 bases, with 12 bases sitting between them. CDR3 size: 15 residues. Germline V CDR1 and CDR2: NSHNY, SYGAGN. The chain's CDR3 is CASSGGARDTGQLYF. The CDR3 DNA, read in part, is TGTGCCAGCAGTGGGGGGGCGCGCGACACCGGG.

On this clone: Gene names and germline refer to mouse. The CDR3 is cut off 4 residues early in the read; its end comes from the germline J gene. Other nucleotide sequences from this sample produce the same CDR3. The rearrangement links TRBV31 to TRBJ2-2, with 7 bases identical to TRBD2. Germline V lookup: CDR1 GKSSPN, CDR2 SITVG. The CDR3 length is 14 residues. Trimming removed 0 bases from V and 5 bases from J; junction bases left unmatched: 3. The CDR3 DNA, read in part, is TGTGCCTGGAGTCTCCGGGGGGGTACCGGG. It translates to CAWSLRGGTG. The CDR3 reads in full as CAWSLRGGTGQLYF.

This clone was seen a handful of times. Gene names follow the mouse nomenclature. Read data end 4 residues before the CDR3 end; the end is taken from the germline J gene. The chain uses TRBV1 and TRBJ2-3; D remains ambiguous. CDR1 NSQYPW and CDR2 LRSPGD come from the germline V gene (reference sequence). V was clipped by 4 bases and J by 0 bases, with 5 bases between them. CDR3 size: 13 residues. CDR3 sequence: CTCSVTSAETLYF. The sequenced part of the CDR3 DNA is TGCACCTGCAGTGTGACTAGTGCAGAA.

In its sample, this clone was seen a few times. Genes and germline are mouse. The read stops 4 residues short of the end of the CDR3; the missing end is completed from the germline J gene. In the same sample, other DNA sequences code for this CDR3. The V and J genes are TRBV3 and TRBJ2-5, with TRBD1 identical over 7 bases. V lost 5 bases to trimming and J lost 1 base; unmatched junction nucleotides: 3. Germline values: CDR1 SNHLY, CDR2 FYNGKV (reference sequence). CDR3 length: 14 residues. The covered CDR3 bases are TGTGCCAGCAGCCCGGGGACAGACCAAGAC. Translation gives CASSPGTDQD. The CDR3 in full is CASSPGTDQDTQYF.

This clone was recorded a few times. Germline and genes: mouse. The read terminates 4 residues ahead of where the CDR3 ends, so the germline J gene completes it. The gene calls are TRBV5 and TRBJ2-2, with TRBD2 identical over 8 bases. Germline assignment: CDR1 LGHNA and CDR2 YNLKQL (reference sequence). With 1 base clipped from V and 6 bases from J, the junction kept 4 bases outside the gene matches. The CDR3 loop spans 15 amino acids. This chain's CDR3 is CASSQVDWVPGQLYF. The covered CDR3 bases are TGTGCCAGCAGCCAAGTGGACTGGGTCCCCGGG.

This clone was recorded a few times. Gene names and germline match the mouse. The read halts 4 residues ahead of the CDR3 end, with the missing end drawn from the germline J gene. V usage is TRBV13-3 and J usage is TRBJ2-1, with 8 bases that match TRBD1. The trim removed 1 base at V and 5 bases at J, leaving 2 bases unmatched. CDR1 and CDR2 from the germline V gene are NNHDY and SYVADS. This CDR3 has 14 residues. CDR3 loop: CASSDRGQDAEQFF. Partial CDR3 DNA: TGTGCCAGCAGTGATAGGGGACAGGATGCT.